This entry features one T cell receptor beta chain sequence. This clonotype was observed many times. Its binding antigen is unknown. There are no base qualities to consult, and no much larger clone falls within one base. This record belongs to a study of T cells after yellow fever vaccination (dated by TCRdb to the late 2010s). Looking at the study overall: Libraries from fractions with low cell numbers were prepared with the SMART-Seq v4 Ultra Low Input RNA kit. To follow T-cell clones before and after primary and booster YFV17D yellow fever vaccination, bulk TCR alpha and beta repertoires were sequenced over time. Two healthy male donors made up the cohort, one aged 18 to 29 years and the other aged 30 to 40 years. Bulk PBMC replicates and cell subsets were isolated from blood drawn at multiple timepoints before and after both primary and secondary immunization.

This sample's treatment or condition label indicates: live attenuated yellow fever vaccine strain. A standard Ficoll-Paque protocol was used to isolate PBMCs from peripheral blood. Dynabeads CD4 and CD8 positive selection kits were used to isolate the CD4 and CD8 T-cell fractions. TriZol was used to extract RNA from bulk PBMCs, CD4 and CD8 fractions, and dextramer-positive and dextramer-negative fractions. The germline V gene (reference sequence) supplies CDR1 DFQATT and CDR2 SNEGSKA. Reading from cysteine to phenylalanine, the CDR3 counts 11 amino acids. This entry keeps only the CDR3 DNA: 33 bases, framed from base 1. The study at large found these results: Only a couple of donors were included in the study, so the extent to which the findings can be generalized is limited. Most clones expanded after primary vaccination (around 96% of CD4 and roughly 90% of CD8) were re-detected after the booster, suggesting that broad memory maintenance occurred. A small fraction of clonotypes showed up in both the CD4 and CD8 compartments, probably as a result of convergent recombination. Computational filtering was needed because FACS-sorted repertoires could contain abundant contaminating clonotypes from the bulk population. Compared with the primary T-cell response, the secondary T-cell response was faster but weaker, reaching its peak on day 5 rather than on day 15.

TCR cDNA was synthesized by 5'RACE template switching, through which a universal primer site and unique molecular identifiers were introduced. cDNA synthesis was primed from both the TCR alpha and TCR beta constant segments. Libraries were amplified in two PCR steps, with sample barcodes and sequencing adapters added in the second step. Sequencing of libraries was performed on Illumina HiSeq 2500 (2x100 bp) or NovaSeq (2x150 bp). In the source study's methods: Demultiplexing of reads and collapsing into UMI consensus sequences were performed with MIGEC, and V(D)J alignment was carried out with MiXCR. Using edgeR on replicate PBMC samples, clonotypes were called vaccine-responding if FDR was below 0.01 and the log2 fold change was above 5 up to day 15. Each bulk clonotype received a CD4 or CD8 identity based on whether the sequenced CD4 or CD8 repertoire contained that clonotype at higher abundance. TCRdb reanalyzed the raw reads on its own, using fastp at Q25 for trimming and MiXCR for clone calling, and kept in-frame beta chains. Every distinct CDR3 protein forms one entry, paired with its most common genes and DNA. Clone size and V and J calls follow TCRdb, not the original study. Recorded for this sample are under 150,000 distinct CDR3 sequences; over 7% of them occurred a single time. 0.73% of the sample goes to the ten largest clones.

This clonotype was obtained from a man aged 25-45 years who received the YFV17D yellow fever vaccine. Sequenced here: CD4+ T cells sorted from PBMCs, sampled 5 days after the yellow fever booster vaccination. The chain links TRBV20-1 with TRBJ2-7; the D gene assignment is ambiguous. The CDR3 sequence is CSSQISYEQYF. Here is the DNA: TGCAGCAGTCAGATCTCCTACGAGCAGTACTTC.